This T cell receptor beta chain was obtained from a study of T cells after yellow fever vaccination. Germline V gene lookup returns CDR1 SNHLY and CDR2 FYNNEI. Trimming took off 6 bases at V and 9 bases at J, with 18 bases between the two ends. CDR3 length: 15 residues. This clonotype was seen many times. Via MiXCR, TCRdb re-called the 5' RACE reads, giving one row per CDR3 protein. This sample has about 30,000 distinct CDR3 sequences; 6.3% occur once, and the top ten carry about 25%. Study-level results: Among primary-vaccination clones, most reappeared after the booster, at approximately 96% for CD4 and more than 75% for CD8. The bulk population could contribute abundant contaminating clonotypes to FACS-sorted repertoires. Sorting of memory subsets on day 0 yielded almost no detectable vaccine-responding clonotypes.

The rearrangement uses TRBV2 and TRBJ1-6; the D gene is possibly TRBD1 (5 bases). The TCR sequence derives from a young man who received the YFV17D yellow fever vaccine. The material was PBMCs, either bulk or a sorted T-cell subset (CD4+, CD8+, memory, or dextramer-sorted; not recorded which), obtained on the day of the yellow fever booster vaccination. The CDR3, as DNA: TGTGCCAGCAGCGGAAAACCCGGGGCGGGTTCACCCCTCCACTTT. It encodes CASSGKPGAGSPLHF. Together with reference TRBV2 and TRBJ1-6, the CDR3 gives the full variable domain: EPEVTQTPSHQVTQMGQEVILRCVPISNHLYFYWYRQILGQKVEFLVSFYNNEISEKSEIFDDQFSVERPDGSNFTLKIRSTKLEDSAMYFCASSGKPGAGSPLHFGNGTRLTVT.